The clone carrying this T cell receptor beta chain was seen at least ten times. V was cut by 3 bases and J by 0 bases, with 7 bases left in between. Germline assignment: CDR1 ENHRY and CDR2 SYGVKD. CDR3 length: 14 amino acids. The data belong to a study of response to subunit inactivated influenza vaccine. Via MiXCR, TCRdb re-called the RT-PCR reads, giving one row per CDR3 protein. The sample holds about 780,000 distinct CDR3 sequences, 18% seen once. Material: PBMCs from blood, obtained more than 4 days after vaccination. The chain carries TRBV10-3 and TRBJ2-3, with unresolved D. This clonotype was obtained from a man aged 50 to 60 who received an inactivated influenza vaccine. Here the CDR3 DNA reads TGTGCCATCAGTGATCCCACAAGCACAGATACGCAGTATTTT. It codes for CAISDPTSTDTQYF.